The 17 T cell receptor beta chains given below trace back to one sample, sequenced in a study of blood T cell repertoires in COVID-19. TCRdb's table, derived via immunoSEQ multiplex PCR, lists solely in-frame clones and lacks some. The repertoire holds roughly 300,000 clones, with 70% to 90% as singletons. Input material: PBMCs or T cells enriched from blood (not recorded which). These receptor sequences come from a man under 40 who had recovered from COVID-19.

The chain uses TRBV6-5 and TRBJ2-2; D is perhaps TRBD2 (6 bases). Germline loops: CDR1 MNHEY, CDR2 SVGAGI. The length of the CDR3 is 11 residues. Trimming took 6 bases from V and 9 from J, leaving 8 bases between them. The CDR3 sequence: CASRGGRELFF. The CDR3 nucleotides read TGTGCCAGCAGGGGAGGAAGGGAGCTGTTTTTT.

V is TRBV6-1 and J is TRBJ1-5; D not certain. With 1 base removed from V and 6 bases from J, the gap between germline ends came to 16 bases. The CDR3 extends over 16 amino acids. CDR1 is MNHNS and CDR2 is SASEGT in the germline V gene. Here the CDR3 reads CASSEGLTYPIQPQHF. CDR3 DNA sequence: TGTGCCAGCAGTGAAGGACTAACCTACCCCATTCAGCCCCAGCATTTT.

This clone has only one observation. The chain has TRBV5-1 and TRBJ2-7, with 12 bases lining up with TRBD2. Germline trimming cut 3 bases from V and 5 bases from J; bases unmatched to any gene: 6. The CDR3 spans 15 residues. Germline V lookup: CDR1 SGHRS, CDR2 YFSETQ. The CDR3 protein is CASSWASGGDDEQYF. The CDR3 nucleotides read TGCGCCAGCAGCTGGGCTAGCGGGGGGGACGACGAGCAGTACTTC.

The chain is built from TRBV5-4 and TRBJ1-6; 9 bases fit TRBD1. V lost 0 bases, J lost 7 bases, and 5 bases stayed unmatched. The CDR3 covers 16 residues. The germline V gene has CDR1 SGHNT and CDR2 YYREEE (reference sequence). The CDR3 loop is CASSLGADRGNSPLHF. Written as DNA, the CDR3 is TGTGCCAGCAGCTTGGGGGCGGACAGGGGAAATTCACCCCTCCACTTT. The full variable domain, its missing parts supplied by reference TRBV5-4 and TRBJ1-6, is ETGVTQSPTHLIKTRGQQVTLRCSSQSGHNTVSWYQQALGQGPQFIFQYYREEENGRGNFPPRFSGLQFPNYSSELNVNALELDDSALYLCASSLGADRGNSPLHFGNGTRLTVT.

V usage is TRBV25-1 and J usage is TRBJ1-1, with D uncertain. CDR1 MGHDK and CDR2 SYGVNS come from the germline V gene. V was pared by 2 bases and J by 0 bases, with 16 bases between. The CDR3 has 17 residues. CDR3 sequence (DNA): TGTGCCAGCAGTGAAAGTGCCCGCGGGAGGATGAACACTGAAGCTTTCTTT. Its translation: CASSESARGRMNTEAFF.

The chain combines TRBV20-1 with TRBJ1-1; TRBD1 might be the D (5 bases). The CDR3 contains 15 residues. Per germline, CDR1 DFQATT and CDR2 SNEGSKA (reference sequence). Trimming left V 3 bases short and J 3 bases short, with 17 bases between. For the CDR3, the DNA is TGCAGTGCTAGTCCAGGGTTATCGGGGGACACTGAAGCTTTCTTT. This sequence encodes CSASPGLSGDTEAFF.

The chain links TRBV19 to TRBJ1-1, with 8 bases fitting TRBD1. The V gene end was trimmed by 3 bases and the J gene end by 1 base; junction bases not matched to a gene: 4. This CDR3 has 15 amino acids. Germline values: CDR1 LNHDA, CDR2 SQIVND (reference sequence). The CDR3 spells CASSIPGTGNTEAFF. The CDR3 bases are TGTGCCAGTAGTATCCCTGGGACAGGGAACACTGAAGCTTTCTTT.

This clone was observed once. CDR3 DNA sequence: TGCAGCGCCCTCCATGGCAGGGTTAATGGCTACACCTTC. Amino acid sequence: CSALHGRVNGYTF. The chain links TRBV29-1 to TRBJ1-2, with D maybe TRBD1 (5 bases). V dropped 7 bases and J dropped 6 bases, with 18 bases sitting between them. From germline, CDR1 is SQVTM and CDR2 ANQGSEA. The CDR3 covers 13 residues.

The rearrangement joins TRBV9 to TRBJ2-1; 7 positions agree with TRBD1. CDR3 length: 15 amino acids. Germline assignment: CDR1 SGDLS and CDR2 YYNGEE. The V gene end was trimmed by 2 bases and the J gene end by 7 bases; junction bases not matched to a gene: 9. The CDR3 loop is CASSVGTVAGNEQFF. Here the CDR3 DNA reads TGTGCCAGCAGCGTGGGGACAGTCGCGGGTAATGAGCAGTTCTTC. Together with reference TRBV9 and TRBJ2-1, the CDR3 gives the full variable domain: DSGVTQTPKHLITATGQRVTLRCSPRSGDLSVYWYQQSLDQGLQFLIQYYNGEERAKGNILERFSAQQFPDLHSELNLSSLELGDSALYFCASSVGTVAGNEQFFGPGTRLTVL.

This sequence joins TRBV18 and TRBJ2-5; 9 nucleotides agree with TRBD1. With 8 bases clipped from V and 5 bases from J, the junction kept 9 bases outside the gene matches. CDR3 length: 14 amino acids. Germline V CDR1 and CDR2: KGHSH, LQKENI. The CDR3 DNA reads TGTGCCAGCGTCGACAGGGGGGCAACGGAGACCCAGTACTTC. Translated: CASVDRGATETQYF.

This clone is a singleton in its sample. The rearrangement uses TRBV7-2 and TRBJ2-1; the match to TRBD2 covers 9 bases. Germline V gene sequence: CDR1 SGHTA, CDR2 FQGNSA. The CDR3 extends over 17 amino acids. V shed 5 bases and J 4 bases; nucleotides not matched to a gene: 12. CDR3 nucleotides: TGTGCCAGCAGCCCAGCGGGCGGGGGGGCCCCATACAATGAGCAGTTCTTC. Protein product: CASSPAGGGAPYNEQFF. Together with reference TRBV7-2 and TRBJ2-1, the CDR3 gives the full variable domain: GAGVSQSPSNKVTEKGKDVELRCDPISGHTALYWYRQSLGQGLEFLIYFQGNSAPDKSGLPSDRFSAERTGGSVSTLTIQRTQQEDSAVYLCASSPAGGGAPYNEQFFGPGTRLTVL.

In DNA, the CDR3 is TGTGCCAGCAGCCAAGGACAGAACACCGGGGAGCTGTTTTTT. Encoded protein: CASSQGQNTGELFF. The chain combines TRBV3-1 (or the pseudogene TRBV3-2) with TRBJ2-2; no firm D call. This CDR3 is 14 amino acids long. Trimming stripped 1 base from V and 1 base from J, with 4 bases between. Germline-derived CDR1 and CDR2 are LGHDT and YNNKEL (reference sequence).

This CDR3 reads CASGQGAWETQYF. CDR3 coding DNA: TGTGCCAGCGGACAGGGGGCTTGGGAGACCCAGTACTTC. The rearrangement links TRBV9 to TRBJ2-5; 11 nucleotides align to TRBD1. The CDR3 sequence is 13 residues long. The germline V gene encodes CDR1 SGDLS and CDR2 YYNGEE. V was clipped by 7 bases and J by 5 bases; unmatched bases: 4.

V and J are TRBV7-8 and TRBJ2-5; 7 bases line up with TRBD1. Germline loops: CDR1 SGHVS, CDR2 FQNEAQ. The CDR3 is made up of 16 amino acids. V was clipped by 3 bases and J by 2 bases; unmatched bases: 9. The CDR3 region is CASSFRTGTAQETQYF. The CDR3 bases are TGTGCCAGCAGCTTCCGGACAGGCACGGCTCAAGAGACCCAGTACTTC.

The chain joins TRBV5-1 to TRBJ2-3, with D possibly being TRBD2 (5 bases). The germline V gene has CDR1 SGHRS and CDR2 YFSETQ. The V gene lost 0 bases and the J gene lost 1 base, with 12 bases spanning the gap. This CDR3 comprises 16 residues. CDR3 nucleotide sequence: TGCGCCAGCAGCTTGGGTCCGGGAATGGGCACAGATACGCAGTATTTT. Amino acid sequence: CASSLGPGMGTDTQYF.

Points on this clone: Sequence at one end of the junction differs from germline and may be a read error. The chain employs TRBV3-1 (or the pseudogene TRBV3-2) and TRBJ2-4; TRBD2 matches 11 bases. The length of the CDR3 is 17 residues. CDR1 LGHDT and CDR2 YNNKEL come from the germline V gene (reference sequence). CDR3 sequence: CASSQEGRGVTSGIRYF. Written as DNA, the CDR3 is TGTGCCAGCAGCCAAGAAGGCAGGGGGGTGACTAGCGGGATTCGGTACTTC.

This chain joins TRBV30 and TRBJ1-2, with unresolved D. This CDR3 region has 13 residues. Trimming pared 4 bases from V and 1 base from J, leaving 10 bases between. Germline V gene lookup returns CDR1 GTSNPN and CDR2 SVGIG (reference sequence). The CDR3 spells CAWNLGSNYGYTF. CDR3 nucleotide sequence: TGTGCCTGGAACCTAGGGAGTAACTATGGCTACACCTTC.